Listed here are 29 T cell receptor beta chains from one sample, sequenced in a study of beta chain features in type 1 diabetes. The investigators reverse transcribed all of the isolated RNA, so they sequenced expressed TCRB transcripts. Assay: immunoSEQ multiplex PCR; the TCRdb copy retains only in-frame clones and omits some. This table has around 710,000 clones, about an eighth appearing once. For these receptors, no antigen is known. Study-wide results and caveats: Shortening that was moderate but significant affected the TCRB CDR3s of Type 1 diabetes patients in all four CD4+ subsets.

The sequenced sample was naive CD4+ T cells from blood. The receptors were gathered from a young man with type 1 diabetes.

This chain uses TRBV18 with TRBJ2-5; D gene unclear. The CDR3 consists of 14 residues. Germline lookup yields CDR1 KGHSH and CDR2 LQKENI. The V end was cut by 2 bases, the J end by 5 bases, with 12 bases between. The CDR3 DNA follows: TGTGCCAGCTCACCATCTAGGGATGTCGAGACCCAGTACTTC. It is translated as CASSPSRDVETQYF.

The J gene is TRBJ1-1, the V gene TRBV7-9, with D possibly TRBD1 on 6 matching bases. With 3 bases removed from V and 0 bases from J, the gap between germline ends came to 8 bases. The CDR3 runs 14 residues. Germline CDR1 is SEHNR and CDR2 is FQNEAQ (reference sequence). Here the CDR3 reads CASSFGQLNTEAFF. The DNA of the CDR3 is TGTGCCAGCAGCTTCGGACAGTTGAACACTGAAGCTTTCTTT.

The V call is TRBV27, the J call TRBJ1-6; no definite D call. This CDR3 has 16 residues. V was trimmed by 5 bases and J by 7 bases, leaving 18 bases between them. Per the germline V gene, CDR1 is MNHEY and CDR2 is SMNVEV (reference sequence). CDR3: CASSPRARAGNSPLHF. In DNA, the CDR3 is TGTGCCAGCAGTCCTAGGGCCCGGGCTGGGAATTCACCCCTCCACTTT.

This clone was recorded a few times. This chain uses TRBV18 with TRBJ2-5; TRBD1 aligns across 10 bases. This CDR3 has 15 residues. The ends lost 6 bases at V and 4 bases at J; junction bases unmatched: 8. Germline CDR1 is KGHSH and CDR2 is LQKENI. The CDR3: CASSPGTGVTETQYF. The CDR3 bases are TGTGCCAGCTCTCCTGGGACAGGGGTGACAGAGACCCAGTACTTC. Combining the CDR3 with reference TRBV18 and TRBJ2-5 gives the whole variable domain NAGVMQNPRHLVRRRGQEARLRCSPMKGHSHVYWYRQLPEEGLKFMVYLQKENIIDESGMPKERFSAEFPKEGPSILRIQQVVRGDSAAYFCASSPGTGVTETQYFGPGTRLLVL.

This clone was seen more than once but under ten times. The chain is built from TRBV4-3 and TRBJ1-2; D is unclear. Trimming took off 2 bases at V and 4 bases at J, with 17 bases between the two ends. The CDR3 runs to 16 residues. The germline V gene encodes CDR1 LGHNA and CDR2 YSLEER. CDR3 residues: CASSQNSRRTGYGYTF. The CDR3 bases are TGCGCCAGCAGCCAAAATTCCCGGCGGACTGGCTATGGCTACACCTTC.

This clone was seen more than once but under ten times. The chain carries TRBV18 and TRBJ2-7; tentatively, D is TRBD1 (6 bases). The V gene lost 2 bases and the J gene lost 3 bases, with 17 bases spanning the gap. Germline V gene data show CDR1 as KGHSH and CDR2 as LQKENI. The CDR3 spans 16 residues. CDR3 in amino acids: CASSPTRAGAFYEQYF. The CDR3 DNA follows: TGTGCCAGCTCACCAACGCGGGCAGGGGCCTTCTACGAGCAGTACTTC.

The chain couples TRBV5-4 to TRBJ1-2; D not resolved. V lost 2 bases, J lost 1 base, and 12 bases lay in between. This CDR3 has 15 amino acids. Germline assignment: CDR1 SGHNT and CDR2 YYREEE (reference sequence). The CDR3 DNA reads TGTGCCAGCAGCTTCGTCAGTACCGTTAACTATGGCTACACCTTC. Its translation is CASSFVSTVNYGYTF.

As DNA, the CDR3 is TGTGCCAGCACCTCCCAAGGGAACTATGGCTACACCTTC. Its protein is CASTSQGNYGYTF. This sequence joins TRBV5-4 and TRBJ1-2; D uncertain. Trimming shortened V by 6 bases and J by 2 bases, and 11 bases separated the two germline ends. The length of the CDR3 is 13 residues. The V gene's germline CDR1 is SGHNT and CDR2 YYREEE (reference sequence).

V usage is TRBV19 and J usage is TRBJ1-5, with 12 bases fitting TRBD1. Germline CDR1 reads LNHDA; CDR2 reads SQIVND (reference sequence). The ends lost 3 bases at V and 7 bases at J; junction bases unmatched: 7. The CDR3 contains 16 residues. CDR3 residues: CASSMSRDRGQQPQHF. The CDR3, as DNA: TGTGCCAGTAGTATGTCCCGGGACAGGGGGCAACAGCCCCAGCATTTT.

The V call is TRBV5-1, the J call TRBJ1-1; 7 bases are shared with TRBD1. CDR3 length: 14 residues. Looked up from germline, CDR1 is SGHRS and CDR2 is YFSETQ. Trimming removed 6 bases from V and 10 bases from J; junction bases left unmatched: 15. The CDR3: CASNQQGSTTGAFF. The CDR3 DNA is TGCGCCAGCAATCAACAGGGGTCTACAACAGGAGCTTTCTTT. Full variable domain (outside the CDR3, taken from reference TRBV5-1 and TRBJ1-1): KAGVTQTPRYLIKTRGQQVTLSCSPISGHRSVSWYQQTPGQGLQFLFEYFSETQRNKGNFPGRFSGRQFSNSRSEMNVSTLELGDSALYLCASNQQGSTTGAFFGQGTRLTVV.

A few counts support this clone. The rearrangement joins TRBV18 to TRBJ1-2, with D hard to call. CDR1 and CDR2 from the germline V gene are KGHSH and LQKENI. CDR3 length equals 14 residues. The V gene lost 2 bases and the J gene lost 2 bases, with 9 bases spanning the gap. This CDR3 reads CASSPDAPNYGYTF. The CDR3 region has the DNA TGTGCCAGCTCACCAGACGCTCCAAACTATGGCTACACCTTC.

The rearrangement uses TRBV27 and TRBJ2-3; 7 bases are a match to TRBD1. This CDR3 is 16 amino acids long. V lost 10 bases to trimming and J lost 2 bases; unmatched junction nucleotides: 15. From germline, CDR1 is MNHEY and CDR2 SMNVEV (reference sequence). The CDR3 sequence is CATIKRGPVVTDTQYF. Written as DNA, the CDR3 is TGTGCCACCATTAAAAGGGGGCCAGTTGTCACAGATACGCAGTATTTT.

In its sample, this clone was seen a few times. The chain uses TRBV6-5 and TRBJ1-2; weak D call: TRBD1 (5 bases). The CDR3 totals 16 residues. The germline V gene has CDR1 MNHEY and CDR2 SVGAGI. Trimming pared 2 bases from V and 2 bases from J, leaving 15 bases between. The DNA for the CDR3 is TGTGCCAGCAGTTACGAGCAGGGAGGTCTCAACTATGGCTACACCTTC. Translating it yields CASSYEQGGLNYGYTF.

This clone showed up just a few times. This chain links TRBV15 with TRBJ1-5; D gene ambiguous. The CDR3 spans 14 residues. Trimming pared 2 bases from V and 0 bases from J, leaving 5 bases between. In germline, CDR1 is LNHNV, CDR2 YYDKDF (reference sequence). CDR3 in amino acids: CATSRQYSNQPQHF. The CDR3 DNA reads TGTGCCACCAGCAGACAGTATAGCAATCAGCCCCAGCATTTT.

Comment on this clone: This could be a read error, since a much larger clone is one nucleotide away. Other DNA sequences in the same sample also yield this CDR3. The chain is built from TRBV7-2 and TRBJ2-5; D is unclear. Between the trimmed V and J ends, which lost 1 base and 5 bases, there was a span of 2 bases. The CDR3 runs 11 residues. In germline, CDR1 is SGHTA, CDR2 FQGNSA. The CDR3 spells CASSLDETQYF. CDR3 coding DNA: TGTGCCAGCAGCTTAGATGAGACCCAGTACTTC.

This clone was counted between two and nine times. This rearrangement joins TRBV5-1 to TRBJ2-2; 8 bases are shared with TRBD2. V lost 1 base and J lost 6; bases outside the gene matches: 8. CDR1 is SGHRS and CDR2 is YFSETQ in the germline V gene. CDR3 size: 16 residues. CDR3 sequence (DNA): TGCGCCAGCAGCTTGATCGGGACTAGAGGGTCCGGGGAGCTGTTTTTT. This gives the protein CASSLIGTRGSGELFF.

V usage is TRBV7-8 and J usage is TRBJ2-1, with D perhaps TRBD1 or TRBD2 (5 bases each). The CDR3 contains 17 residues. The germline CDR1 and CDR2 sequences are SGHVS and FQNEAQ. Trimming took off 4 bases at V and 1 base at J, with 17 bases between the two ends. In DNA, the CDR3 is TGTGCCAGCAGCTCCGGCCAACGGGGCGGATCCTACAATGAGCAGTTCTTC. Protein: CASSSGQRGGSYNEQFF.

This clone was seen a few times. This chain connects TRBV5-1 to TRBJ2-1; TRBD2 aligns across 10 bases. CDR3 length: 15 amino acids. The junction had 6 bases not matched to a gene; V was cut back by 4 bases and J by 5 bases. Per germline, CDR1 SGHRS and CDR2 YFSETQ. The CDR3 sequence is CASSPIAGGDNEQFF. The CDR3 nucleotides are TGCGCCAGCAGCCCGATAGCGGGGGGCGACAATGAGCAGTTCTTC.

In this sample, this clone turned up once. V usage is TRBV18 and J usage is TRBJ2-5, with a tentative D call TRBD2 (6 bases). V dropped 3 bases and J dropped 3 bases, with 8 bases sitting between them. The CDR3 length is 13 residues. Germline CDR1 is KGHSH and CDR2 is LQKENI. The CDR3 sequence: CASSPGLKETQYF. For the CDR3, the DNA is TGTGCCAGCTCACCGGGACTGAAAGAGACCCAGTACTTC.

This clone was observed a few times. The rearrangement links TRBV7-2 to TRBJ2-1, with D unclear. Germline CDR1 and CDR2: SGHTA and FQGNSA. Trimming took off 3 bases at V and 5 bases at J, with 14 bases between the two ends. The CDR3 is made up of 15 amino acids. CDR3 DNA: TGTGCCAGCAGCTTGCTCCTGAATAGGAACAATGAGCAGTTCTTC. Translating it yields CASSLLLNRNNEQFF.

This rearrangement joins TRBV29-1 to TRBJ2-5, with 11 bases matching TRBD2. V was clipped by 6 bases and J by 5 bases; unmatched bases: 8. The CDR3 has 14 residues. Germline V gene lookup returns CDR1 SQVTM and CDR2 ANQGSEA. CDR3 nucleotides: TGCAGCGTGAGTCTAGCGGGGGGCGCGGAGACCCAGTACTTC. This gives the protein CSVSLAGGAETQYF.

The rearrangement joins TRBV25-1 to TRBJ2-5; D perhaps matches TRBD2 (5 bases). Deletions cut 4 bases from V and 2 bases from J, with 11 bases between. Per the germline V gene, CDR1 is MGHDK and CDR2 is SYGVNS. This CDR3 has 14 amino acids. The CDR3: CASSVSRGQETQYF. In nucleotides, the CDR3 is TGTGCCAGCAGTGTTTCCAGAGGGCAAGAGACCCAGTACTTC.

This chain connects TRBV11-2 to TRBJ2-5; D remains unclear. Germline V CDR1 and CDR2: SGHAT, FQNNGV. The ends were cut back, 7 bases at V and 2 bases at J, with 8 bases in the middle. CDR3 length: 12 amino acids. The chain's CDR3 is CASNRGQETQYF. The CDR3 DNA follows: TGTGCCAGCAACCGAGGTCAAGAGACCCAGTACTTC.

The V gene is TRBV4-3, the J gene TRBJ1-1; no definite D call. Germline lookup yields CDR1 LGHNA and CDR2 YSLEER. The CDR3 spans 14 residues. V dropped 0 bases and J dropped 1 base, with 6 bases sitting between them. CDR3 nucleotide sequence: TGCGCCAGCAGCCAAGAGCAAGGGAACACTGAAGCTTTCTTT. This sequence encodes CASSQEQGNTEAFF.

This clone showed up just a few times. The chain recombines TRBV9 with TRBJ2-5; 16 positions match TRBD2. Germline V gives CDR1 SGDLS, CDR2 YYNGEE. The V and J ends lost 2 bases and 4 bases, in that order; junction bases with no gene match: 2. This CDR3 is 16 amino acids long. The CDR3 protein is CASSVGLAGGPETQYF. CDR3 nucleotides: TGTGCCAGCAGCGTGGGACTAGCGGGGGGGCCAGAGACCCAGTACTTC.

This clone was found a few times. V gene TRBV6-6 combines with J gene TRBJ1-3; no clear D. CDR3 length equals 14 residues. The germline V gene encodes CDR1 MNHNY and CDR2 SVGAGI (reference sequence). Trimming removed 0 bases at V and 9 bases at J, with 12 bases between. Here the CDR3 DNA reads TGTGCCAGCAGTTACTCGAAGGGCCGCCTCACCATATATTTT. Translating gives CASSYSKGRLTIYF.

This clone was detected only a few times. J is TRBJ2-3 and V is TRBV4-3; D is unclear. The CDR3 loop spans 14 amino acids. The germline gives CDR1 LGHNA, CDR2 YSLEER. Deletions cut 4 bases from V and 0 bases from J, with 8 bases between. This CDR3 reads CASSRDTSTDTQYF. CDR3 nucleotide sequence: TGCGCCAGCAGCCGAGACACTAGCACAGATACGCAGTATTTT.

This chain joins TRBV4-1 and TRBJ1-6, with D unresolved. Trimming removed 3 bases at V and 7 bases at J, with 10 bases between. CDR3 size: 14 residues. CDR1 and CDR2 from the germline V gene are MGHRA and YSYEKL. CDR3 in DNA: TGCGCCAGCAGCCAGGGCGCCGCGAATTCACCCCTCCACTTT. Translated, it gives CASSQGAANSPLHF.

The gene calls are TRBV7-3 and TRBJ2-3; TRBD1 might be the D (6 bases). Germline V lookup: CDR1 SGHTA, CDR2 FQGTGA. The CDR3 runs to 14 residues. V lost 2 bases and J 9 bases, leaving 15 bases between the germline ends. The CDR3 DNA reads TGTGCCAGCAGCTTAGGGTCCGCTGGGGGCACGCAGTATTTT. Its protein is CASSLGSAGGTQYF.